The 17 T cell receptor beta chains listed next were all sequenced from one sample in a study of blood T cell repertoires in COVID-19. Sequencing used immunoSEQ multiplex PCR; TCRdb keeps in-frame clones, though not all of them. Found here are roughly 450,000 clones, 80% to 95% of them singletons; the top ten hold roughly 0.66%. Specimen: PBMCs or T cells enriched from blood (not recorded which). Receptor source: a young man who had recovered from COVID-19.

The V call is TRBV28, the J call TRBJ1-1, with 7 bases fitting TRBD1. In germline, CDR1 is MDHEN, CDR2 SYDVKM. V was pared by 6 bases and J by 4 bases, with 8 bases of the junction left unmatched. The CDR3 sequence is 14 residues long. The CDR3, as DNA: TGTGCCAGCAGGGGGGACAGTGAGGGCACTGAAGCTTTCTTT. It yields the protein CASRGDSEGTEAFF.

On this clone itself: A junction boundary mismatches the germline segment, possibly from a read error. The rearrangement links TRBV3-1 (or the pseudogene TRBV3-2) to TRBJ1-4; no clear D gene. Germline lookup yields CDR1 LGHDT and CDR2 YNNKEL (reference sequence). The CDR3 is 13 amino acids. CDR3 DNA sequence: TGTGCCAGCACCCAACAAGGAGCCGAAAAACTGTTTTTT. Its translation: CASTQQGAEKLFF.

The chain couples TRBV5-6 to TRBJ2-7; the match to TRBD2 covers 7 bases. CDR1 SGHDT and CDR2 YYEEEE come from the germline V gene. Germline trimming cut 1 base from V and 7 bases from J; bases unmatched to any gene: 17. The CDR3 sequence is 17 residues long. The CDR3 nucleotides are TGTGCCAGCAGCTTGATATCCCGCGGGAGCGGACGCCTTGAGCAGTACTTC. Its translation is CASSLISRGSGRLEQYF.

CDR3 DNA: TGTGCCAGCAGTTCCCCTGGGCCAGTCGATTCACCCCTCCACTTT. Protein: CASSSPGPVDSPLHF. The gene calls are TRBV28 and TRBJ1-6, with unresolved D. This CDR3 has 15 residues. CDR1 and CDR2 (germline): MDHEN, SYDVKM. Trimming removed 4 bases from V and 8 bases from J, with 15 bases in between.

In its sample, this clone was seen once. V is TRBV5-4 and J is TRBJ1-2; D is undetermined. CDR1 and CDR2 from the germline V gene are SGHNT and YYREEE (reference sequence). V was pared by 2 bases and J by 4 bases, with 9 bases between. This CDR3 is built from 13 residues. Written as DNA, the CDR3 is TGTGCCAGCAGCTTCGGGGTTGGCTATGGCTACACCTTC. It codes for CASSFGVGYGYTF. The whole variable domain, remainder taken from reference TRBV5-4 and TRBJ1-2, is ETGVTQSPTHLIKTRGQQVTLRCSSQSGHNTVSWYQQALGQGPQFIFQYYREEENGRGNFPPRFSGLQFPNYSSELNVNALELDDSALYLCASSFGVGYGYTFGSGTRLTVV.

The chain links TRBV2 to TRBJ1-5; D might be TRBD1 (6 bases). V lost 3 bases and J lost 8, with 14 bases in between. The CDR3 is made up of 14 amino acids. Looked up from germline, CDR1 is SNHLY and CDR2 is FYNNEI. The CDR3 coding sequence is TGTGCCAGCAGTGATGACAGGCAGTGGAAGCCCCAGCATTTT. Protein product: CASSDDRQWKPQHF.

CDR3 DNA sequence: TGTGCCATCAAGGGACAGGGCATAAGGTCACCCCTCCACTTT. It translates to CAIKGQGIRSPLHF. J is TRBJ1-6 and V is TRBV10-3; TRBD1 agrees at 9 bases. V dropped 7 bases and J dropped 10; count of bases not matched to a gene: 8. In germline, CDR1 is ENHRY, CDR2 SYGVKD. The CDR3 spans 14 residues.

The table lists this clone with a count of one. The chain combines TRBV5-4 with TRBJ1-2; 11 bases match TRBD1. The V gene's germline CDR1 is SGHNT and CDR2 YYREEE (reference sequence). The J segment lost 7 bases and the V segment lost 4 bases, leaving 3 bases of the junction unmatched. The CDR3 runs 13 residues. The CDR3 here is CASSRTGGGGYTF. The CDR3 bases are TGTGCCAGCAGCCGGACAGGGGGCGGTGGCTACACCTTC.

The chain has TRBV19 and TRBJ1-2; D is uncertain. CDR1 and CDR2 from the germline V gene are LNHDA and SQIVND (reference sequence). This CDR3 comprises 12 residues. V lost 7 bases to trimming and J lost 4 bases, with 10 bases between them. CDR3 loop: CASNIPSYGYTF. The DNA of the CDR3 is TGTGCCAGTAATATCCCGTCCTATGGCTACACCTTC.

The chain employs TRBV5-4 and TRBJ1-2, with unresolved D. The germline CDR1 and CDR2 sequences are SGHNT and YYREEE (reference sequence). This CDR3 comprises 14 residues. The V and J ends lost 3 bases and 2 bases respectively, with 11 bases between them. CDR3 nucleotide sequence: TGTGCCAGCAGCTCACGCGGGGTCAACTATGGCTACACCTTC. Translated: CASSSRGVNYGYTF.

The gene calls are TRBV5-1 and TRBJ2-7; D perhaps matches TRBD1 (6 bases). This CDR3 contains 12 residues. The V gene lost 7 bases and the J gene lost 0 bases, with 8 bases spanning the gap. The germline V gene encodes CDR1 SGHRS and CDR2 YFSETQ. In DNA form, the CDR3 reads TGCGCCAGCCGGGACAACTCCTACGAGCAGTACTTC. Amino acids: CASRDNSYEQYF. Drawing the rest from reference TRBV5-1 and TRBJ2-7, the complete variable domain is KAGVTQTPRYLIKTRGQQVTLSCSPISGHRSVSWYQQTPGQGLQFLFEYFSETQRNKGNFPGRFSGRQFSNSRSEMNVSTLELGDSALYLCASRDNSYEQYFGPGTRLTVT.

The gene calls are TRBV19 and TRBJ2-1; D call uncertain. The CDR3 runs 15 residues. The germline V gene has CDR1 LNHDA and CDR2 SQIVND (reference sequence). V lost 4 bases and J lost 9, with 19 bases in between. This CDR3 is CASSTAIPLPSEQFF. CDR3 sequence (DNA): TGTGCCAGTAGTACTGCTATACCCCTCCCTAGTGAGCAGTTCTTC.

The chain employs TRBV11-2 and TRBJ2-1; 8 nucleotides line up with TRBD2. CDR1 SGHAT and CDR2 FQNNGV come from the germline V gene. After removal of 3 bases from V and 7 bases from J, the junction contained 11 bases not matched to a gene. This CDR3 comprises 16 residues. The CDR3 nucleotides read TGTGCCAGCAGCTTCCGGGGGGGCCTTAGTGAGAATGAGCAGTTCTTC. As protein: CASSFRGGLSENEQFF.

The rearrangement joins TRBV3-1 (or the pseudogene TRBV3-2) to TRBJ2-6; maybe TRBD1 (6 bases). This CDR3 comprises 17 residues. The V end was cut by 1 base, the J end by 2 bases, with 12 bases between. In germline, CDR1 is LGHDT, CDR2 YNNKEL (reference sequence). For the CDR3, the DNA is TGTGCCAGCAGCCAAGCCCCAGGGGCAGCTGGGGCCAACGTCCTGACTTTC. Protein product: CASSQAPGAAGANVLTF.

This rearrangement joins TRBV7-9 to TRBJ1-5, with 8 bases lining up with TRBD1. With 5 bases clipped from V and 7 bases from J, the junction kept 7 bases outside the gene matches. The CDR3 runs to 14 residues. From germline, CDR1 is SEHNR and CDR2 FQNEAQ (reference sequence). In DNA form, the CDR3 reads TGTGCCAGCAGCCTAGACAGGGGTAGGCAGCCCCAGCATTTT. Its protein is CASSLDRGRQPQHF. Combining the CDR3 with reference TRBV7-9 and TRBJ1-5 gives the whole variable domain DTGVSQNPRHKITKRGQNVTFRCDPISEHNRLYWYRQTLGQGPEFLTYFQNEAQLEKSRLLSDRFSAERPKGSFSTLEIQRTEQGDSAMYLCASSLDRGRQPQHFGDGTRLSIL.

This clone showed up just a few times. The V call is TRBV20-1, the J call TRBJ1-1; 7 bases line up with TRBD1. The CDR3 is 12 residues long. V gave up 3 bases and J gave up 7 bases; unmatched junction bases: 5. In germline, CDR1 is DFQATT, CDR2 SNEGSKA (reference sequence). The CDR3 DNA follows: TGCAGTGCTAGTTCCAGGGGGGTTGAAGCTTTCTTT. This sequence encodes CSASSRGVEAFF.

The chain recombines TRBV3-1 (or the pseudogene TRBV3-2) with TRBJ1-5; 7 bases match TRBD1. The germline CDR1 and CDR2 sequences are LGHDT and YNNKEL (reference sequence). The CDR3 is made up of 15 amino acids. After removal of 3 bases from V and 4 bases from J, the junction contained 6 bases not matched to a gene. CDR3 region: CASSHSDRLNQPQHF. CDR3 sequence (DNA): TGTGCCAGCAGCCATTCGGACAGGTTAAATCAGCCCCAGCATTTT.